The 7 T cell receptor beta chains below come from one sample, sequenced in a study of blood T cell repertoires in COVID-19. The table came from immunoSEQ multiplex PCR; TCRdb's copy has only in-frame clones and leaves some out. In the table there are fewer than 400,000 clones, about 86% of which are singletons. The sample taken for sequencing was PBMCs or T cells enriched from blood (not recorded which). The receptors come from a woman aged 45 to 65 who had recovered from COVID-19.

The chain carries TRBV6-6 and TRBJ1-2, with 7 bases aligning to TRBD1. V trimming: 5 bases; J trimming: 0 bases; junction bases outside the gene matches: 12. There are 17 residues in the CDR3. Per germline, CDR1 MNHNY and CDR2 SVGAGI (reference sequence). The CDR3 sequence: CASSPGTDYETNYGYTF. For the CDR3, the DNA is TGTGCCAGCAGTCCCGGGACAGACTACGAAACTAACTATGGCTACACCTTC.

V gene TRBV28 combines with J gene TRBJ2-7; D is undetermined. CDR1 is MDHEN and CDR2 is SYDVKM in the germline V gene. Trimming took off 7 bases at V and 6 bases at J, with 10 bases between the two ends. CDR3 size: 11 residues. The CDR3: CASTSRREQYF. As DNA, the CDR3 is TGTGCCAGCACCTCGAGGCGCGAGCAGTACTTC.

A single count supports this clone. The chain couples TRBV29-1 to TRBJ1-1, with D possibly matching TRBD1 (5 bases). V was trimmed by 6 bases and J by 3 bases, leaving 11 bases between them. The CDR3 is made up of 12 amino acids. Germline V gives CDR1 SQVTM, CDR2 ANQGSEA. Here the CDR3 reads CSVSRGDTEAFF. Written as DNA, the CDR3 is TGCAGCGTCTCGCGGGGGGACACTGAAGCTTTCTTT. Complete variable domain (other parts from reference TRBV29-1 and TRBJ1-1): SAVISQKPSRDICQRGTSLTIQCQVDSQVTMMFWYRQQPGQSLTLIATANQGSEATYESGFVIDKFPISRPNLTFSTLTVSNMSPEDSSIYLCSVSRGDTEAFFGQGTRLTVV.

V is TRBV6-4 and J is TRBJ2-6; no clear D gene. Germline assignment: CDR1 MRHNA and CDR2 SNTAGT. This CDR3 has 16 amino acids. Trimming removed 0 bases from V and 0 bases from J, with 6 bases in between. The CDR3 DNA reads TGTGCCAGCAGTGACTCGACAAACTCTGGGGCCAACGTCCTGACTTTC. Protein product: CASSDSTNSGANVLTF.

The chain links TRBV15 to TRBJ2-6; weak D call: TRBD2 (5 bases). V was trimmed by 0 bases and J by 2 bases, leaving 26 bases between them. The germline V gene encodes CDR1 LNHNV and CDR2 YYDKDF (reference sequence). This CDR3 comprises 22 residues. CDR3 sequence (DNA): TGTGCCACCAGCAGAGATGTGTCGTTGGGATCCCGAGGGTGGGCTGGGGCCAACGTCCTGACTTTC. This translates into CATSRDVSLGSRGWAGANVLTF.

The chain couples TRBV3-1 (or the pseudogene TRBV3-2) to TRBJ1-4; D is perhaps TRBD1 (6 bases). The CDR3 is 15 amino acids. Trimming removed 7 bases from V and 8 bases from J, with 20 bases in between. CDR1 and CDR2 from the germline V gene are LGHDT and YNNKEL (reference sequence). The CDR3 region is CASTLSKGGGEKLFF. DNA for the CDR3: TGTGCCAGCACCCTCAGTAAGGGGGGGGGAGAAAAACTGTTTTTT.

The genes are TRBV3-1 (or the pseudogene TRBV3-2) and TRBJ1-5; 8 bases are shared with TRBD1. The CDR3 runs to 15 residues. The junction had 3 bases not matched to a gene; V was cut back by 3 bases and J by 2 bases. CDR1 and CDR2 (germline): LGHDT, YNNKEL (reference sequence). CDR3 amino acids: CASSQDRVGNQPQHF. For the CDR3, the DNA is TGTGCCAGCAGCCAGGACAGGGTTGGCAATCAGCCCCAGCATTTT.